Sequencing of this T cell receptor (beta chain) was carried out in a study of OX40 agonist ivuxolimab in advanced cancers. The protocol was immunoSEQ multiplex PCR, while the TCRdb copy is restricted to in-frame clones and leaves out a portion. The repertoire holds fewer than 65,000 clones, with approximately 94% as singletons. This CDR3 is 15 amino acids long. The V segment lost 0 bases and the J segment 3 bases; nucleotides outside the gene matches: 3. CDR1 is SGDLS and CDR2 is YYNGEE in the germline V gene. The rearrangement joins TRBV9 to TRBJ1-3; 7 bases align to TRBD1. Sequencing was performed on CD4+ or CD8+ T cells sorted from blood, taken in a trial of the OX40 agonist ivuxolimab. The TCR was taken from an adult with an advanced solid tumor such as melanoma, head and neck, liver or kidney cancer. The CDR3 here is CASSVGQGVGNTIYF. The CDR3 coding sequence is TGTGCCAGCAGCGTAGGACAGGGAGTTGGAAACACCATATATTTT.